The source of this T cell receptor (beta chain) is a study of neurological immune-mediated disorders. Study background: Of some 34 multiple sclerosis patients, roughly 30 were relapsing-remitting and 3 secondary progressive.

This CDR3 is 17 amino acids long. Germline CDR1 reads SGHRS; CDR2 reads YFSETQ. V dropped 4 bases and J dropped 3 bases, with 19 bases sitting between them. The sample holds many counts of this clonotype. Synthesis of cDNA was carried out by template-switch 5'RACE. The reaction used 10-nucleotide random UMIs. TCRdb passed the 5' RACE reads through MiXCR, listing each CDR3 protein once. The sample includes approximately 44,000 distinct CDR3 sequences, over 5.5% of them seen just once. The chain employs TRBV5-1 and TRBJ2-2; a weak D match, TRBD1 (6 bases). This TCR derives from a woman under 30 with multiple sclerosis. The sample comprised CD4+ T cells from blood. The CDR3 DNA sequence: TGCGCCAGCAGCCCCGCCCCGCAGGCAGGGGACACCGGGGAGCTGTTTTTT. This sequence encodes CASSPAPQAGDTGELFF.